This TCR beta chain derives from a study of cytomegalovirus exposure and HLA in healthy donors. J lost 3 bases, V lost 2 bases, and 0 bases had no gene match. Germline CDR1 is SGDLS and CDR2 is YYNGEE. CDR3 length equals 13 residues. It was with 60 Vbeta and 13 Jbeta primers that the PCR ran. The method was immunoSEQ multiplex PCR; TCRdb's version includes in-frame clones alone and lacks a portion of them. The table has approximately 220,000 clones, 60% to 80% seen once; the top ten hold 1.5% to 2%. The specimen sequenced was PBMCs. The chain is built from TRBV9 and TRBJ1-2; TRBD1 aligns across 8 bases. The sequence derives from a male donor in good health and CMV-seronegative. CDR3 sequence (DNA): TGTGCCAGCAGCGTGGACAGGGACTATGGCTACACCTTC. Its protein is CASSVDRDYGYTF.